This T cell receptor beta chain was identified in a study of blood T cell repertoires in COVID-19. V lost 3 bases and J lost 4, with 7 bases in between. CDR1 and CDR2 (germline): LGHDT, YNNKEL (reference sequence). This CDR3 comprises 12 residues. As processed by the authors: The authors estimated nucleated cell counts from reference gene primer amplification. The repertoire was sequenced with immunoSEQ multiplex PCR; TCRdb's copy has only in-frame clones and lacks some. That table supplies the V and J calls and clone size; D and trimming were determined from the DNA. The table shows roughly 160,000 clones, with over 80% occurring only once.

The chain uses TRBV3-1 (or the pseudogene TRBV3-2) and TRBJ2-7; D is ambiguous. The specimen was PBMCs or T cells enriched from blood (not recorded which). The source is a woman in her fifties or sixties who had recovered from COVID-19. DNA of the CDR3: TGTGCCAGCAGCCACGTAGTATACGAGCAGTACTTC. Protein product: CASSHVVYEQYF.